This T cell receptor beta chain was sequenced in a study of blood T cells in healthy people across ages. It was with a sample-barcoded 5' primer and a J-beta primer mix that a second PCR of roughly 7 to 12 cycles was run. TCRdb re-called the 5' RACE reads through MiXCR, storing one row per CDR3 protein. The sample lists over 1,500,000 distinct CDR3 sequences, roughly 52% occurring once. This clonotype was sampled from a woman aged 40 to 50 in good health. Sequencing used blood.

The CDR3 protein is CASSQVENEKLFF. The CDR3 nucleotides are TGCGCCAGCAGCCAAGTGGAGAACGAAAAACTGTTTTTT. The chain carries TRBV4-3 and TRBJ1-4; D is unresolved. This CDR3 has 13 amino acids. Germline-derived CDR1 and CDR2 are LGHNA and YSLEER. Trimming removed 1 base at V and 8 bases at J, with 8 bases between.